This T cell receptor beta chain was profiled in a study of CD8+ T cells in alopecia areata. Study in general: A regimen of oral tofacitinib, 5 to 10 mg twice daily, was given to treated patients. A 6-month period off drug followed tofacitinib, which lasted 6 to 18 months.

Per the germline V gene, CDR1 is SGHDT and CDR2 is YYEEEE. V was clipped by 2 bases and J by 2 bases; unmatched bases: 10. The length of the CDR3 is 17 residues. The sequencing template was cDNA reverse transcribed from extracted RNA. TCRdb's copy holds only in-frame clones and misses some; the assay was immunoSEQ multiplex PCR. The sample includes about 150,000 clones, over 80% of them seen just once. The specimen comprised CD8+ T cells sorted from blood, sampled at week 0. This TCR came from a human donor with alopecia areata. This chain uses TRBV5-6 with TRBJ2-3; 8 positions agree with TRBD2. CDR3 DNA: TGTGCCAGCAGCTTATCATCCAGCGGGGGATTCACAGATACGCAGTATTTT. It yields the protein CASSLSSSGGFTDTQYF.